Listed below are T cell receptor beta chains from one sample, sequenced in a study of T cells in Graves' hyperthyroidism and ophthalmopathy. TCRdb re-called the multiplex PCR reads through MiXCR, storing one row per CDR3 protein. The sample yields hundreds of thousands of distinct CDR3 sequences, approximately 14% seen once. The specimen sequenced was blood. The receptors shown here come from a woman in her late teens or twenties with Graves' hyperthyroidism. CDR3s include the opening cysteine and the closing phenylalanine or tryptophan. The order of the fields is J gene, V gene, clone size, D gene, CDR3 protein, CDR3 DNA. The D gene is left open where the match is weak. Clone size, where shown, is once, few, many, or a class for clones that have expanded.

J gene: TRBJ2-7; V gene: TRBV4-3; clone size: few; D gene: NA; CDR3 protein: CASSQDYLTDSTYEQYF; CDR3 DNA: TGCGCCAGCAGCCAAGATTATTTGACGGACAGCACCTACGAGCAGTACTTC
J gene: TRBJ2-1; V gene: TRBV5-1; clone size: many; D gene: TRBD2; CDR3 protein: CASSPHPGTSGYNEQFF; CDR3 DNA: TGCGCCAGCAGCCCTCATCCCGGGACTAGCGGTTACAATGAGCAGTTCTTC
J gene: TRBJ1-5; V gene: TRBV2; clone size: many; D gene: NA; CDR3 protein: CASSTRQAQVSNQPQHF; CDR3 DNA: TGTGCCAGTTCTACCCGACAGGCCCAAGTGAGCAATCAGCCCCAGCATTTT
J gene: TRBJ2-1; V gene: TRBV27; clone size: NA; D gene: NA; CDR3 protein: CASSWRGNEQFF; CDR3 DNA: TGTGCCAGCAGTTGGCGGGGAAATGAGCAGTTCTTC
J gene: TRBJ2-1; V gene: TRBV4-3; clone size: NA; D gene: NA; CDR3 protein: CASSQDSGQHGYNEQFF; CDR3 DNA: TGCGCCAGCAGCCAAGATTCGGGACAACACGGCTACAATGAGCAGTTCTTC
J gene: TRBJ2-5; V gene: TRBV20-1; clone size: NA; D gene: NA; CDR3 protein: CSAAPGSRGETQYF; CDR3 DNA: TGCAGTGCGGCCCCGGGTTCCCGAGGGGAGACCCAGTACTTC
J gene: TRBJ1-1; V gene: TRBV2; clone size: many; D gene: TRBD1; CDR3 protein: CALGGTGGWNTEAFF; CDR3 DNA: TGTGCCCTTGGCGGGACAGGGGGTTGGAACACTGAAGCTTTCTTT
J gene: TRBJ2-5; V gene: TRBV28; clone size: many; D gene: TRBD1; CDR3 protein: CASQNRGRETQYF; CDR3 DNA: TGTGCTTCTCAAAACAGGGGGAGGGAGACCCAGTACTTC
J gene: TRBJ2-1; V gene: TRBV29-1; clone size: NA; D gene: NA; CDR3 protein: CSVGMGIDLVRGQFF; CDR3 DNA: TGCAGCGTTGGTATGGGGATAGACCTCGTCCGGGGGCAGTTCTTC
J gene: TRBJ1-5; V gene: TRBV6-2/TRBV6-3; clone size: many; D gene: TRBD1; CDR3 protein: CASTYGQELNQPQHF; CDR3 DNA: TGTGCCAGCACTTATGGACAGGAACTAAATCAGCCCCAGCATTTT
J gene: TRBJ1-2; V gene: TRBV24-1; clone size: many; D gene: NA; CDR3 protein: CATSDPLRGGQYGYTF; CDR3 DNA: TGTGCCACCAGTGACCCTTTGAGAGGTGGTCAATATGGCTACACCTTC
J gene: TRBJ2-7; V gene: TRBV30; clone size: many; D gene: NA; CDR3 protein: CAWGRNEQYF; CDR3 DNA: TGTGCCTGGGGCAGGAACGAGCAGTACTTC
J gene: TRBJ2-2; V gene: TRBV12-3/TRBV12-4; clone size: many; D gene: TRBD2; CDR3 protein: CASSLALGGDHNTGELFF; CDR3 DNA: TGTGCCAGCAGTTTAGCGCTGGGGGGGGACCATAACACCGGGGAGCTGTTTTTT
J gene: TRBJ2-3; V gene: TRBV24-1; clone size: NA; D gene: NA; CDR3 protein: CATSDPRATGSTDTQYF; CDR3 DNA: TGTGCCACCAGTGATCCCCGGGCCACCGGCAGCACAGATACGCAGTATTTT
J gene: TRBJ2-7; V gene: TRBV27; clone size: many; D gene: NA; CDR3 protein: CASSSLQGIPPYEQYF; CDR3 DNA: TGTGCCAGCAGTTCCTTACAGGGAATACCTCCCTACGAGCAGTACTTC
J gene: TRBJ2-1; V gene: TRBV7-9; clone size: NA; D gene: TRBD2; CDR3 protein: CASSTTRTSATSYNEQFF; CDR3 DNA: TGTGCCAGCAGCACCACTAGGACTAGCGCGACGTCCTACAATGAGCAGTTCTTC
J gene: TRBJ2-3; V gene: TRBV12-3/TRBV12-4; clone size: once; D gene: NA; CDR3 protein: CASSSFPPGAPSTDTQYF; CDR3 DNA: TGTGCCAGCAGTTCTTTCCCACCGGGGGCGCCTAGCACAGATACGCAGTATTTT
J gene: TRBJ1-3; V gene: TRBV27; clone size: NA; D gene: NA; CDR3 protein: CASRDLSGNTIYF; CDR3 DNA: TGTGCCAGCAGGGACCTCTCTGGAAACACCATATATTTT
J gene: TRBJ2-1; V gene: TRBV7-2; clone size: NA; D gene: NA; CDR3 protein: CASSLAESSCNEQFF; CDR3 DNA: TGTGCCAGCAGCTTAGCCGAGAGCTCCTGCAATGAGCAGTTCTTC
J gene: TRBJ1-1; V gene: TRBV13; clone size: many; D gene: NA; CDR3 protein: CASSLRRRGTEAFF; CDR3 DNA: TGTGCCAGCAGCCTAAGAAGAAGGGGCACTGAAGCTTTCTTT
J gene: TRBJ2-2; V gene: TRBV20-1; clone size: many; D gene: TRBD2; CDR3 protein: CSARKLAGVGELFF; CDR3 DNA: TGCAGTGCTAGGAAACTAGCGGGCGTCGGGGAGCTGTTTTTT
J gene: TRBJ2-1; V gene: TRBV24-1; clone size: NA; D gene: NA; CDR3 protein: CATSDPRDTIYNEQFF; CDR3 DNA: TGTGCCACCAGTGATCCCCGGGACACCATATACAATGAGCAGTTCTTC
J gene: TRBJ1-2; V gene: TRBV30; clone size: many; D gene: NA; CDR3 protein: CAWAPLRPNYGYTF; CDR3 DNA: TGTGCCTGGGCCCCTCTCAGACCCAACTATGGCTACACCTTC
J gene: TRBJ2-3; V gene: TRBV3-1; clone size: many; D gene: NA; CDR3 protein: CASSSTPDGFSTDTQYF; CDR3 DNA: TGTGCCAGCAGCTCCACCCCGGACGGATTTTCCACAGATACGCAGTATTTT
J gene: TRBJ2-7; V gene: TRBV18; clone size: many; D gene: NA; CDR3 protein: CASSHGDNYEQYF; CDR3 DNA: TGTGCCAGCTCACACGGGGACAACTACGAGCAGTACTTC
J gene: TRBJ1-4; V gene: TRBV5-5; clone size: NA; D gene: TRBD1; CDR3 protein: CASSVFRGRATNEKLFF; CDR3 DNA: TGTGCCAGCAGCGTTTTCAGGGGGCGGGCAACTAATGAAAAACTGTTTTTT
J gene: TRBJ1-2; V gene: TRBV4-1; clone size: NA; D gene: TRBD1; CDR3 protein: CASSLGTALNYGYTF; CDR3 DNA: TGCGCCAGCAGCCTCGGGACAGCCCTTAACTATGGCTACACCTTC
J gene: TRBJ2-3; V gene: TRBV25-1; clone size: NA; D gene: TRBD2; CDR3 protein: CASSELTGGPNTQYF; CDR3 DNA: TGTGCCAGCAGTGAATTGACGGGAGGGCCTAATACGCAGTATTTT
J gene: TRBJ2-7; V gene: TRBV3-1; clone size: many; D gene: NA; CDR3 protein: CASSPEAGYEQYF; CDR3 DNA: TGTGCCAGCAGCCCCGAAGCCGGCTACGAGCAGTACTTC
J gene: TRBJ1-5; V gene: TRBV4-1; clone size: few; D gene: TRBD1; CDR3 protein: CASRPTSGGDQPQHF; CDR3 DNA: TGCGCCAGCAGACCTACCTCAGGGGGCGATCAGCCCCAGCATTTT
J gene: TRBJ1-2; V gene: TRBV11-2; clone size: few; D gene: NA; CDR3 protein: CASSLGQGGGYGYTF; CDR3 DNA: TGTGCCAGCAGCTTAGGCCAGGGCGGAGGCTATGGCTACACCTTC
J gene: TRBJ2-3; V gene: TRBV11-2; clone size: many; D gene: TRBD1; CDR3 protein: CASSLWDRVTDTQYF; CDR3 DNA: TGTGCCAGCAGCTTATGGGACAGGGTGACAGATACGCAGTATTTT
J gene: TRBJ1-5; V gene: TRBV6-5; clone size: few; D gene: NA; CDR3 protein: CASSYPTQPQHF; CDR3 DNA: TGTGCCAGCAGTTACCCCACTCAGCCCCAGCATTTT
J gene: TRBJ2-1; V gene: TRBV28; clone size: NA; D gene: TRBD2; CDR3 protein: CASSFAGLAGTNEQFF; CDR3 DNA: TGTGCCAGCAGCTTCGCCGGACTAGCGGGAACTAATGAGCAGTTCTTC
J gene: TRBJ1-1; V gene: TRBV7-3; clone size: many; D gene: NA; CDR3 protein: CASSLGSPSEAFF; CDR3 DNA: TGTGCCAGCAGCTTAGGGTCCCCATCTGAAGCTTTCTTT
J gene: TRBJ2-1; V gene: TRBV7-9; clone size: NA; D gene: NA; CDR3 protein: CASSFVGGGPHNEQFF; CDR3 DNA: TGTGCCAGCAGCTTCGTAGGCGGGGGCCCCCACAATGAGCAGTTCTTC
J gene: TRBJ2-3; V gene: TRBV6-2/TRBV6-3; clone size: many; D gene: NA; CDR3 protein: CASSSRRTDTQYF; CDR3 DNA: TGTGCCAGCAGTTCTCGACGCACAGATACGCAGTATTTT
J gene: TRBJ2-7; V gene: TRBV20-1; clone size: NA; D gene: TRBD1; CDR3 protein: CSATDARQGVSYEQYF; CDR3 DNA: TGCAGTGCCACAGACGCAAGACAGGGCGTAAGCTACGAGCAGTACTTC
J gene: TRBJ2-3; V gene: TRBV14; clone size: NA; D gene: NA; CDR3 protein: CASQQRSGDTQYF; CDR3 DNA: TGTGCCAGCCAACAACGGAGCGGCGATACGCAGTATTTT
J gene: TRBJ2-1; V gene: TRBV14; clone size: NA; D gene: TRBD1; CDR3 protein: CASSPDRRKINEQFF; CDR3 DNA: TGTGCCAGCAGCCCGGACAGGAGAAAGATAAATGAGCAGTTCTTC
J gene: TRBJ1-1; V gene: TRBV6-1; clone size: few; D gene: NA; CDR3 protein: CASIKDSPEAFF; CDR3 DNA: TGTGCCAGCATTAAGGACTCCCCTGAAGCTTTCTTT
J gene: TRBJ2-4; V gene: TRBV18; clone size: many; D gene: NA; CDR3 protein: CASSPETRLAKNIQYF; CDR3 DNA: TGTGCCAGCTCACCCGAGACCAGACTAGCCAAAAACATTCAGTACTTC
J gene: TRBJ2-3; V gene: TRBV5-1; clone size: few; D gene: NA; CDR3 protein: CASSLGQVIPTDTQYF; CDR3 DNA: TGCGCCAGCAGCTTGGGACAGGTGATTCCCACAGATACGCAGTATTTT
J gene: TRBJ2-3; V gene: TRBV7-9; clone size: many; D gene: NA; CDR3 protein: CASSLAGLDTQYF; CDR3 DNA: TGTGCCAGCAGCTTAGCGGGGTTGGATACGCAGTATTTT
J gene: TRBJ1-2; V gene: TRBV4-1; clone size: few; D gene: TRBD1; CDR3 protein: CASSQPGTGGGYTF; CDR3 DNA: TGCGCCAGCAGCCAACCCGGGACAGGGGGAGGCTACACCTTC
J gene: TRBJ2-3; V gene: TRBV30; clone size: many; D gene: NA; CDR3 protein: CAGTRNGYTDTQYF; CDR3 DNA: TGTGCCGGAACCCGGAATGGATACACAGATACGCAGTATTTT
J gene: TRBJ1-5; V gene: TRBV28; clone size: many; D gene: NA; CDR3 protein: CASRDRKGTMYSNQPQHF; CDR3 DNA: TGTGCCAGCAGGGACCGAAAGGGGACCATGTATAGCAATCAGCCCCAGCATTTT
J gene: TRBJ1-5; V gene: TRBV3-1; clone size: NA; D gene: TRBD1; CDR3 protein: CASSKTGFQPQHF; CDR3 DNA: TGTGCCAGCAGCAAGACAGGGTTTCAGCCCCAGCATTTT
J gene: TRBJ2-3; V gene: TRBV5-1; clone size: NA; D gene: NA; CDR3 protein: CASSLVASPTDTQYF; CDR3 DNA: TGCGCCAGCAGCTTGGTGGCTAGCCCCACAGATACGCAGTATTTT
J gene: TRBJ2-1; V gene: TRBV20-1; clone size: few; D gene: NA; CDR3 protein: CSAPSTREQFF; CDR3 DNA: TGCAGTGCCCCTTCGACTCGGGAGCAGTTCTTC
J gene: TRBJ2-1; V gene: TRBV29-1; clone size: many; D gene: TRBD1; CDR3 protein: CSVTLQGGSYNEQFF; CDR3 DNA: TGCAGCGTTACCCTACAGGGGGGCTCCTACAATGAGCAGTTCTTC
J gene: TRBJ2-1; V gene: TRBV7-6; clone size: few; D gene: TRBD2; CDR3 protein: CASSYPTTSGRNEQFF; CDR3 DNA: TGTGCCAGCAGCTATCCTACGACTAGCGGTCGAAATGAGCAGTTCTTC
J gene: TRBJ2-5; V gene: TRBV18; clone size: many; D gene: NA; CDR3 protein: CASSPMEGRETQYF; CDR3 DNA: TGTGCCAGCTCACCGATGGAGGGGCGAGAGACCCAGTACTTC